The clone carrying this T cell receptor (beta chain) was seen only a few times. MiXCR, applied by TCRdb to the 5' RACE reads, yields one record per CDR3 protein. The table shows about 160,000 distinct CDR3 sequences, with 30% to 35% occurring only once. These data originate in a study of T-cell memory formation after mild COVID-19. The CDR3 is made up of 14 amino acids. The V end was cut by 1 base, the J end by 1 base, with 8 bases between. CDR1 is SGHRS, CDR2 YFSETQ, per germline. Sequencing was performed on PBMCs or a T cell subset sorted from them (not recorded which). The receptor was derived from an adult woman who had mild COVID-19 (a few samples of this study predate the infection). Cell type and time point are not known. The chain carries TRBV5-1 and TRBJ2-5; TRBD2 is a possible D gene (5 bases). The chain's CDR3 is CASSLSGSQETQYF. CDR3 sequence (DNA): TGCGCCAGCAGCTTGAGCGGCTCCCAAGAGACCCAGTACTTC.